This entry is about one T cell receptor (beta chain). Its antigen is not identified. This entry belongs to a study of T cell repertoires in cytomegalovirus infection. Study information: The public TCR beta signatures pointed to both CMV infection and matching HLA type. Broader study findings: HLA-C-restricted TCR beta clonotypes specific for CMV led the ex vivo response. Cumulative public TCR beta family frequency identified carriers of CMV plus the relevant HLA.

CDR1 is DFQATT, CDR2 SNEGSKA, per germline (reference sequence). This CDR3 spans 14 amino acids. V was pared by 6 bases and J by 5 bases, with 8 bases of the junction left unmatched. TCRdb analysed the reads with MiXCR anew, one entry per CDR3 protein. The table has 650,000 to 900,000 distinct CDR3 sequences, about 33% seen once. The chain uses TRBV20-1 and TRBJ2-1; the match to TRBD2 covers 9 bases. The TCR originated in a human donor in good health (CMV status not recorded). Some clones in this sample may be carry-over from other donors' samples. This specimen was cultured CD8+ T cells from PBMCs, taken from culture after CMV antigen stimulation. CDR3 sequence reads: CSAPELAGHNEQFF. The CDR3 DNA sequence: TGCAGTGCCCCGGAACTAGCGGGTCACAATGAGCAGTTCTTC.